Listed here are 22 T cell receptor beta chains from one sample, sequenced in a study of T cells in Graves' hyperthyroidism and ophthalmopathy (dated by TCRdb to between 2017 and 2020). Receptor amplification or capture employed multiplex PCR. Sequencing used an Illumina HiSeq 2000. Amplification of TCR beta CDR3 regions was carried out from RNA transcripts. For the first round of RT-PCR on the TCR CDR3, the HTBI primer set was used together with the Qiagen OneStep RT-PCR kit. The public sequencing data were trimmed at Q25 with fastp and processed into clonotypes with MiXCR by TCRdb, which kept only in-frame beta chains. Every entry covers one CDR3 protein and lists the most common genes and DNA from its rows. For this sample the table gives about 610,000 distinct CDR3 sequences, of which roughly 46% were detected only once. The ten largest clones take up around 7.7% of the sample. The sequenced sample consisted of peripheral blood or thyroid tissue (not recorded which). The receptor set was obtained from a woman aged 18 to 35 with Graves' hyperthyroidism.

This clonotype was observed a handful of times. This rearrangement joins TRBV30 to TRBJ2-2; D might be TRBD2 (6 bases). Germline CDR1 and CDR2: GTSNPN and SVGIG (reference sequence). Trimming removed 4 bases from V and 2 bases from J, with 14 bases in between. The CDR3 runs to 15 residues. CDR3 sequence: CAWTRGEVNTGELFF. The DNA of the CDR3 is TGTGCCTGGACCCGAGGGGAGGTTAACACCGGGGAGCTGTTTTTT.

This clonotype was recorded once. The chain carries TRBV11-2 and TRBJ1-1; 9 bases are shared with TRBD1. The junction had 8 bases not matched to a gene; V was cut back by 5 bases and J by 1 base. The CDR3 is made up of 16 amino acids. Germline CDR1 reads SGHAT; CDR2 reads FQNNGV. The CDR3 DNA sequence: TGTGCCAGCAGCGTGGGGGACAGGGATGGGAACACTGAAGCTTTCTTT. Translation: CASSVGDRDGNTEAFF.

The chain uses TRBV20-1 and TRBJ2-3, with 14 positions matching TRBD2. CDR3 length equals 18 residues. Germline lookup yields CDR1 DFQATT and CDR2 SNEGSKA (reference sequence). With V trimmed by 1 base and J by 2 bases, 8 bases remained unmatched. The DNA of the CDR3 is TGCAGTGCTAGAGGGGCCGGACTAGCGGGAGGACCCACAGATACGCAGTATTTT. This gives the protein CSARGAGLAGGPTDTQYF.

The chain has TRBV2 and TRBJ2-5, with TRBD1 matching 11 bases. The J call may be faulty, since TRBJ2-1 better matches the DNA end. CDR1 is SNHLY, CDR2 FYNNEI, per germline. This CDR3 spans 15 amino acids. CDR3 in amino acids: CASRGTGGIGNEQFF. In nucleotides, the CDR3 is TGTGCCAGCAGGGGGACAGGGGGAATTGGGAATGAGCAGTTCTTC.

The sample holds many counts of this clonotype. J is TRBJ2-7 and V is TRBV5-8, with TRBD2 matching over 10 bases. Trimming took 2 bases from V and 4 from J; bases not matched to a gene: 3. CDR1 and CDR2 (germline): SGHTS, YDEGEE. The CDR3 totals 14 residues. CDR3 DNA sequence: TGTGCCAGCAGCTTACGTAGCGGGAGGTACGAGCAGTACTTC. It specifies CASSLRSGRYEQYF.

This clonotype came up once. The chain combines TRBV10-3 with TRBJ1-2; no definite D call. Germline loops: CDR1 ENHRY, CDR2 SYGVKD. The CDR3 sequence is 12 residues long. Trimming took 3 bases from V and 6 from J, leaving 8 bases between them. The CDR3 loop reads CAISDVGDGYTF. The CDR3 nucleotides are TGTGCCATCAGTGACGTCGGGGATGGCTACACCTTC.

In its sample, this clonotype was seen many times. The chain uses TRBV4-2 and TRBJ2-7, with TRBD2 matching 9 bases. V lost 0 bases and J lost 0; bases outside the gene matches: 0. CDR3 size: 15 residues. Looked up from germline, CDR1 is LGHNA and CDR2 is YNFKEQ. Here the CDR3 reads CASSQDSGSSYEQYF. The CDR3 nucleotides read TGTGCCAGCAGCCAAGATAGCGGGAGCTCCTACGAGCAGTACTTC.

The sample holds many counts of this clonotype. The chain has TRBV29-1 and TRBJ1-3, with D unresolved. Trimming took off 4 bases at V and 7 bases at J, with 11 bases between the two ends. Germline CDR1 and CDR2: SQVTM and ANQGSEA. The CDR3 runs to 12 residues. This chain's CDR3 is CSVVGNSNTIYF. CDR3 DNA sequence: TGCAGCGTTGTGGGCAACAGCAACACCATATATTTT.

This clonotype occurred many times. V gene TRBV2 combines with J gene TRBJ1-2; D is unresolved. The germline CDR1 and CDR2 sequences are SNHLY and FYNNEI. The CDR3 runs to 13 residues. The V and J ends lost 4 bases and 3 bases respectively, with 9 bases between them. The CDR3 loop reads CASSGQEDYGYTF. CDR3 sequence (DNA): TGTGCCAGCAGTGGTCAGGAGGACTATGGCTACACCTTC.

This clonotype was counted ten times or more. The chain carries TRBV6-6 and TRBJ2-2; no reliable D call. V lost 7 bases to trimming and J lost 6 bases, with 6 bases between them. The CDR3 runs to 11 residues. Germline values: CDR1 MNHNY, CDR2 SVGAGI (reference sequence). In nucleotides, the CDR3 is TGTGCCAGCACAGACCCCGGGGAGCTGTTTTTT. It translates to CASTDPGELFF.

This clonotype was seen ten or more times. J is TRBJ1-5 and V is TRBV6-1; TRBD1 agrees at 7 bases. There are 15 residues in the CDR3. Per germline, CDR1 MNHNS and CDR2 SASEGT. The ends lost 5 bases at V and 4 bases at J; junction bases unmatched: 8. CDR3 residues: CASSSPGQANQPQHF. The DNA of the CDR3 is TGTGCCAGCAGTTCGCCCGGACAGGCAAATCAGCCCCAGCATTTT.

This clonotype has a count of ten or more. This chain connects TRBV12-3 or TRBV12-4 to TRBJ1-5, with D maybe TRBD1 (5 bases). V was cut by 3 bases and J by 0 bases, with 9 bases left in between. This CDR3 is 15 amino acids long. This CDR3 is CASSFSGVSNQPQHF. The CDR3 DNA follows: TGTGCCAGCAGTTTCTCGGGGGTTAGCAATCAGCCCCAGCATTTT.

The chain has TRBV7-8 and TRBJ2-7; D gene uncertain. V was shortened by 6 bases and J by 3 bases, with 18 bases between the two germline ends. The CDR3 extends over 15 amino acids. Germline V CDR1 and CDR2: SGHVS, FQNEAQ. CDR3 loop: CASSHGQAAFYEQYF. In DNA form, the CDR3 reads TGTGCCAGCAGTCACGGGCAGGCAGCTTTCTACGAGCAGTACTTC.

This clonotype was seen only a few times. The chain is built from TRBV2 and TRBJ1-2, with 9 bases matching TRBD1. Per the germline V gene, CDR1 is SNHLY and CDR2 is FYNNEI. The CDR3 is made up of 16 amino acids. V dropped 8 bases and J dropped 5; count of bases not matched to a gene: 15. The CDR3 DNA reads TGTGCCAGCTCACCTTATAAAGGACAGGGGCATTATGGCTACACCTTC. Translation: CASSPYKGQGHYGYTF.

V gene TRBV20-1 combines with J gene TRBJ1-1, with 9 positions matching TRBD1. Per the germline V gene, CDR1 is DFQATT and CDR2 is SNEGSKA (reference sequence). Losses at the gene ends were 5 bases for V and 4 bases for J; bases not matched to a gene: 8. The CDR3 runs 14 residues. CDR3 coding DNA: TGCAGTGCTTCGACAGGGGGAGGAGGCACTGAAGCTTTCTTT. The encoded protein is CSASTGGGGTEAFF.

The chain links TRBV6-2 or TRBV6-3 to TRBJ1-2; possible D gene TRBD1, 6 bases. The CDR3 spans 14 residues. V was cut by 6 bases and J by 8 bases, with 19 bases left in between. Germline V gives CDR1 MNHEY, CDR2 SVGEGT. The CDR3 DNA reads TGTGCCAGCAGAGTTTTGTTACAGGGTAACGGCTACACCTTC. Translating gives CASRVLLQGNGYTF.

As DNA, the CDR3 is TGTGCCACCAGCGTTGAAGGTTCGGAGACCCAGTACTTC. Its translation is CATSVEGSETQYF. The rearrangement uses TRBV24-1 and TRBJ2-5; no reliable D call. V lost 7 bases and J 5 bases, leaving 13 bases between the germline ends. CDR3 length: 13 amino acids. Germline V gene lookup returns CDR1 KGHDR and CDR2 SFDVKD.

This clonotype has ten or more counts. The chain uses TRBV2 and TRBJ2-5, with D hard to call. The CDR3 sequence is 10 residues long. The V and J ends lost 6 bases and 5 bases respectively, with 4 bases between them. Germline V gives CDR1 SNHLY, CDR2 FYNNEI. The CDR3 spells CASSEETQYF. CDR3 nucleotide sequence: TGTGCCAGCAGCGAGGAGACCCAGTACTTC.

This clonotype was counted at least ten times. The chain has TRBV7-6 and TRBJ2-7; TRBD2 might be the D (5 bases). V was cut by 4 bases and J by 2 bases, with 18 bases left in between. The CDR3 runs 16 residues. Germline CDR1 reads SGHVS; CDR2 reads FNYEAQ. CDR3 amino acids: CASSSVGSGRAYEQYF. The CDR3 nucleotides read TGTGCCAGCAGCTCCGTGGGGAGCGGAAGAGCCTACGAGCAGTACTTC. Full variable domain (remainder filled in from reference TRBV7-6 and TRBJ2-7): GAGVSQSPRYKVTKRGQDVALRCDPISGHVSLYWYRQALGQGPEFLTYFNYEAQQDKSGLPNDRFSAERPEGSISTLTIQRTEQRDSAMYRCASSSVGSGRAYEQYFGPGTRLTVT.

The chain joins TRBV5-1 to TRBJ2-6; 8 bases are shared with TRBD1. The CDR3 is 16 amino acids. V was pared by 4 bases and J by 4 bases, with 7 bases of the junction left unmatched. Germline CDR1 is SGHRS and CDR2 is YFSETQ. CDR3 protein: CASSIGQGLGANVLTF. Here the CDR3 DNA reads TGCGCCAGCAGCATCGGACAGGGTCTGGGGGCCAACGTCCTGACTTTC.

There are many counts of this clonotype. This chain joins TRBV5-1 and TRBJ2-5; 7 positions agree with TRBD1. The CDR3 runs 16 residues. Germline CDR1 reads SGHRS; CDR2 reads YFSETQ. V shed 0 bases, J shed 3 bases, and the junction held 8 bases outside the gene matches. CDR3 sequence reads: CASSLATGAVEETQYF. CDR3 bases: TGCGCCAGCAGCTTGGCAACAGGGGCCGTCGAAGAGACCCAGTACTTC.

A note on this clonotype: This may be a read error: a much more frequent sequence differs by one nucleotide. The chain joins TRBV5-1 to TRBJ2-6, with 10 bases identical to TRBD1. V was clipped by 2 bases and J by 3 bases; unmatched bases: 8. Looked up from germline, CDR1 is SGHRS and CDR2 is YFSETQ. The length of the CDR3 is 18 residues. CDR3 loop: CASSFRQGALSGANVLTF. The CDR3 region has the DNA TGCGCCAGCAGCTTTAGACAGGGGGCTCTTAGTGGGGCCAACGTCCTGACTTTC. Full variable domain (outside the CDR3, taken from reference TRBV5-1 and TRBJ2-6): KAGVTQTPRYLIKTRGQQVTLSCSPISGHRSVSWYQQTPGQGLQFLFEYFSETQRNKGNFPGRFSGRQFSNSRSEMNVSTLELGDSALYLCASSFRQGALSGANVLTFGAGSRLTVL.